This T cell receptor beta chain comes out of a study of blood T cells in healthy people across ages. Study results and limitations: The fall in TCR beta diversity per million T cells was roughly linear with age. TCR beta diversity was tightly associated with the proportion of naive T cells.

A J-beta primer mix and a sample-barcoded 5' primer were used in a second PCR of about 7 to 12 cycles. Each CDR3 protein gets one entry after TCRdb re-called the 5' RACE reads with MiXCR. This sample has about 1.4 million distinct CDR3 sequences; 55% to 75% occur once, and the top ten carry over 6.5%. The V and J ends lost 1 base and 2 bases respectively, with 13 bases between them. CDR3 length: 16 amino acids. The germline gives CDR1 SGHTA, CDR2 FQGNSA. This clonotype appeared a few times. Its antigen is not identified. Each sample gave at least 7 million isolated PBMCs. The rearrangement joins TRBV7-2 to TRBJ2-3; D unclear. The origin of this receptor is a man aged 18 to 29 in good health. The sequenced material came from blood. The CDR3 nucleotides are TGTGCCAGCAGCTTAGAGGCCAGAATTATCACAGATACGCAGTATTTT. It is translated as CASSLEARIITDTQYF.